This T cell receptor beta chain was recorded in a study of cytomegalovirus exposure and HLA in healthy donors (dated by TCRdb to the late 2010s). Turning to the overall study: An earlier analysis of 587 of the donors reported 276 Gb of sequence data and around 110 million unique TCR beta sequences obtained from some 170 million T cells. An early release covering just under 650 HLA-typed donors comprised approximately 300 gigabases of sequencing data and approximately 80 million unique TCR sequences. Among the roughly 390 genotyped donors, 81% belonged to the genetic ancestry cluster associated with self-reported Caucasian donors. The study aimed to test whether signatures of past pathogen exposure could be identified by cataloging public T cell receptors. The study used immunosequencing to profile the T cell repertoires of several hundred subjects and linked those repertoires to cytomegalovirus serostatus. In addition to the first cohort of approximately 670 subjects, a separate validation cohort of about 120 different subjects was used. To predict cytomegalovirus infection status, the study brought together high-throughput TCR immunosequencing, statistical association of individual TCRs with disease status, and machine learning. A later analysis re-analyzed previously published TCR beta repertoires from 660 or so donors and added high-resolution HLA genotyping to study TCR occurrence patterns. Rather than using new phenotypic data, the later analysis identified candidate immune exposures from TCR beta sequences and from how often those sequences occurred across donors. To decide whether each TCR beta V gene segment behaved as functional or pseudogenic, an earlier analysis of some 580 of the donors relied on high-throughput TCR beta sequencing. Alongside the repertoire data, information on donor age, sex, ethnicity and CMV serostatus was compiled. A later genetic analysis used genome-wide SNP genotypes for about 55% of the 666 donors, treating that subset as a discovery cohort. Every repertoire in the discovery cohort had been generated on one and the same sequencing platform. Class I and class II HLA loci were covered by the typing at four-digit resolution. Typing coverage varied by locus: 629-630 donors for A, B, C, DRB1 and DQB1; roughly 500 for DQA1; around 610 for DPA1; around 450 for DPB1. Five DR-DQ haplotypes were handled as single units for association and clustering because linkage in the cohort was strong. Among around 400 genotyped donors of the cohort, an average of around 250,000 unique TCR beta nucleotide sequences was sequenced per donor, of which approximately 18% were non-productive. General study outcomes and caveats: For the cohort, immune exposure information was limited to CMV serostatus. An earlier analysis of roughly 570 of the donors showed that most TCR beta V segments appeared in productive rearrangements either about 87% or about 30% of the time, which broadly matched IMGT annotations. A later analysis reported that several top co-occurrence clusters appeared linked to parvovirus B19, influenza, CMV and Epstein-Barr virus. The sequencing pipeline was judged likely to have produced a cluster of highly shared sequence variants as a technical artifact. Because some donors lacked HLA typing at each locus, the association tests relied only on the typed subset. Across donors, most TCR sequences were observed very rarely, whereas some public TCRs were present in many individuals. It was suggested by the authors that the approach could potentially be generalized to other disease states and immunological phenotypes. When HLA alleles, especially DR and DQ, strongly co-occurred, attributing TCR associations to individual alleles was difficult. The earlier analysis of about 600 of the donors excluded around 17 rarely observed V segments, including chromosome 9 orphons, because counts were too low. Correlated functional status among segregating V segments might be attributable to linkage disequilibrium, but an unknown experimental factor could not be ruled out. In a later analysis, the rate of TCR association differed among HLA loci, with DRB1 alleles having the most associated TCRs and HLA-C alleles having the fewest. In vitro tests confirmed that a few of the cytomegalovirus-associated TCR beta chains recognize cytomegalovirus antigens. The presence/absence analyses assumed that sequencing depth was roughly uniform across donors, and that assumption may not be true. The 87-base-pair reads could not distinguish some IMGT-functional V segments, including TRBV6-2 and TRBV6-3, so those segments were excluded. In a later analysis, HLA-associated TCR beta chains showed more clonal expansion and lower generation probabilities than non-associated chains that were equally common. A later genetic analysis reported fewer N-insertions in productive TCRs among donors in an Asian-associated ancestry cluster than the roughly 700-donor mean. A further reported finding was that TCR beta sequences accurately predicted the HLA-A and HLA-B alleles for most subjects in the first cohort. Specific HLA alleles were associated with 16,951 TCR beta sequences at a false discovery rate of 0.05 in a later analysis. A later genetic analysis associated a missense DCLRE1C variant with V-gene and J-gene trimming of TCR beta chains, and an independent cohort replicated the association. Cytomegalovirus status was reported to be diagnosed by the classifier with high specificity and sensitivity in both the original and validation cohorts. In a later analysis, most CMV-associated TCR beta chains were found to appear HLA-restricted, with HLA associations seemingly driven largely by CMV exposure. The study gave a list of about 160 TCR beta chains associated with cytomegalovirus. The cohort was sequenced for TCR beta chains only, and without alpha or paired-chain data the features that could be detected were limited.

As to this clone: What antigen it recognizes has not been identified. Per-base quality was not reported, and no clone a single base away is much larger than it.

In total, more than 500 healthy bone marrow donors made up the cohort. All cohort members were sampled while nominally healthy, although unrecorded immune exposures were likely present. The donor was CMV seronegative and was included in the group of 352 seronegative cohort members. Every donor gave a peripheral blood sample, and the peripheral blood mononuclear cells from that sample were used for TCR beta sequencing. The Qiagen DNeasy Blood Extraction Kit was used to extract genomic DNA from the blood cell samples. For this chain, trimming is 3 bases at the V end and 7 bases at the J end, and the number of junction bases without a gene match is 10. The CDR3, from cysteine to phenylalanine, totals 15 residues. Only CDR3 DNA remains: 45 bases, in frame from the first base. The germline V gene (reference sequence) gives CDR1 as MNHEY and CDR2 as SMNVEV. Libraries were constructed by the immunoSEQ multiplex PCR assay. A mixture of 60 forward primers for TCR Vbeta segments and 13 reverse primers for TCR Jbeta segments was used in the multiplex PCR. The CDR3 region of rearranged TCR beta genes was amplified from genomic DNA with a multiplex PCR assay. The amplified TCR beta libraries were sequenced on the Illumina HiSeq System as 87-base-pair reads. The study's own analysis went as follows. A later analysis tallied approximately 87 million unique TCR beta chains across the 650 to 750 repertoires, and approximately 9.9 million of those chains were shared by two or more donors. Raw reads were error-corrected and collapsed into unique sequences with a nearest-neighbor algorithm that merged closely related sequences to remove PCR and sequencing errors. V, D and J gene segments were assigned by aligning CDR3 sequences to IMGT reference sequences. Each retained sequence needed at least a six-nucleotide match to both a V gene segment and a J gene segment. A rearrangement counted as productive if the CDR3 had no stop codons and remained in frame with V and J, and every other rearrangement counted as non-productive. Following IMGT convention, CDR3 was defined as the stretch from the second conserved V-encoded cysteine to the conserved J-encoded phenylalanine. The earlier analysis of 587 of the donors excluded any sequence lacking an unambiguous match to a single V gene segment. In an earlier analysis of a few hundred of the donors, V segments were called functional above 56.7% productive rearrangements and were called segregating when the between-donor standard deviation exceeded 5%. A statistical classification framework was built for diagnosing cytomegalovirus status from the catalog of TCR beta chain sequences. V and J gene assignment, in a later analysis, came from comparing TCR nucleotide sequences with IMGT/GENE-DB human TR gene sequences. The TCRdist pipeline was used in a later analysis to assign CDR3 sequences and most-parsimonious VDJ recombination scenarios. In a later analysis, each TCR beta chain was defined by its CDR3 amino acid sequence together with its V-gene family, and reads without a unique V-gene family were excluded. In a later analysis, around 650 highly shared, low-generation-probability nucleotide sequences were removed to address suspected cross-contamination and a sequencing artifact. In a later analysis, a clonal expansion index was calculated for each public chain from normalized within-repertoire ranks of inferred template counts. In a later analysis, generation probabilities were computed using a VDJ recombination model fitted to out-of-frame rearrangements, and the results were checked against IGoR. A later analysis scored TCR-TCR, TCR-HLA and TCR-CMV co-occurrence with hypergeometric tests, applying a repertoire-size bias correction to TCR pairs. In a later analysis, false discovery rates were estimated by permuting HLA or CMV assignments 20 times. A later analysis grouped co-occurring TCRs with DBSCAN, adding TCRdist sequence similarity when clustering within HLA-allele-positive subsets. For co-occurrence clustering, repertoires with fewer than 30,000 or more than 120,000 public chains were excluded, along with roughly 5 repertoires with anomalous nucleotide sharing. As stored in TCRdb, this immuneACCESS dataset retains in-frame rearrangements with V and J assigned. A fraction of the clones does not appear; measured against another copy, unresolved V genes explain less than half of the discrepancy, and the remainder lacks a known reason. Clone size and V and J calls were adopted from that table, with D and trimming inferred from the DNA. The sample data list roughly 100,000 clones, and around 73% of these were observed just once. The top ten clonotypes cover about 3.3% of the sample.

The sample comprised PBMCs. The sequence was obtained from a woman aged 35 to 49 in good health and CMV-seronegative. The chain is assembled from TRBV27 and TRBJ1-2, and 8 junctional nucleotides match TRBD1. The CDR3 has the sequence CASSFRGQAMSGYTF. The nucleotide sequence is TGTGCCAGCAGTTTTCGGGGACAGGCGATGAGTGGCTACACCTTC.